This TCR beta chain is from a study of post-analysis software for immune sequencing data. The wider study: The disease courses spanned relapsing-remitting, secondary progressive and progressive-relapsing forms of multiple sclerosis.

Unique molecular identifiers featured in each of the TCR beta cDNA libraries. TCRdb itself ran the PCR reads through MiXCR, one entry per CDR3 protein. The data contain 800,000 to 950,000 distinct CDR3 sequences, about 50% of them singletons. Germline assignment: CDR1 SQVTM and CDR2 ANQGSEA. The V gene end was trimmed by 1 base and the J gene end by 1 base; junction bases not matched to a gene: 4. This CDR3 has 15 amino acids. A word on this clonotype: Its target is unknown.

Points from the study as a whole: People with multiple sclerosis had a significantly lower normalized Chao1 diversity than controls did. Comparison of patients with controls showed 5 or 6 TRBV segments more frequent in patients, TRBV5-6, TRBV5-1 and TRBV20-1 among them. The F measure placed samples prepared in the same batch into strongly shared clusters.

V usage is TRBV29-1 and J usage is TRBJ2-3, with 8 nucleotides matching TRBD2. The sequence came from a girl between 5 and 17 years old with multiple sclerosis. The sequencing input was blood. The CDR3 spells CSVEARRGGTDTQYF. CDR3 sequence (DNA): TGCAGCGTTGAAGCGCGGCGGGGGGGCACAGATACGCAGTATTTT.